The 15 T cell receptor beta chains given below trace back to one sample, sequenced in a study of control samples from healthy donors and cancer patients. Measured with immunoSEQ multiplex PCR; TCRdb has only the in-frame clones, and not every one. This table has about 120,000 clones, around 92% appearing once. Sequencing was done on a sample of blood. The origin of the receptors is a man aged 50 to 60 in good health.

This clone has a handful of counts. DNA for the CDR3: TGTGCCAGTAGAATTCAAAGCTCTGGGGCCAACGTCCTGACTTTC. It translates to CASRIQSSGANVLTF. The V gene is TRBV19, the J gene TRBJ2-6; D uncertain. Germline CDR1 reads LNHDA; CDR2 reads SQIVND (reference sequence). This CDR3 contains 15 residues. Trimming shortened V by 6 bases and J by 0 bases, and 9 bases separated the two germline ends.

The chain has TRBV30 and TRBJ2-2, with 8 bases identical to TRBD1. V was clipped by 2 bases and J by 1 base; unmatched bases: 12. Germline lookup yields CDR1 GTSNPN and CDR2 SVGIG (reference sequence). The CDR3 consists of 18 residues. The CDR3 protein is CAWSSPTGDPKNTGELFF. The CDR3 DNA is TGTGCCTGGAGTTCCCCGACAGGGGACCCTAAGAACACCGGGGAGCTGTTTTTT.

This clone was counted once. V gene TRBV27 combines with J gene TRBJ1-1; D may be TRBD1 (6 bases). Germline V gives CDR1 MNHEY, CDR2 SMNVEV (reference sequence). Trimming took off 2 bases at V and 0 bases at J, with 10 bases between the two ends. There are 15 residues in the CDR3. The CDR3 loop is CASSLQGRMNTEAFF. The CDR3 nucleotides are TGTGCCAGCAGTTTACAGGGGAGGATGAACACTGAAGCTTTCTTT.

The V call is TRBV12-3 or TRBV12-4, the J call TRBJ1-2, with 7 positions matching TRBD1. Germline trimming cut 7 bases from V and 8 bases from J; bases unmatched to any gene: 10. CDR3 length equals 13 residues. This CDR3 is CASIQGFRGGYTF. CDR3 DNA sequence: TGTGCCAGCATACAGGGGTTCCGCGGGGGCTACACCTTC.

The gene calls are TRBV14 and TRBJ2-7, with 11 bases lining up with TRBD1. The CDR3 is 15 residues long. Germline CDR1 reads SGHDN; CDR2 reads FVKESK. The ends lost 8 bases at V and 1 base at J; junction bases unmatched: 7. The CDR3 sequence: CASCVGTGGSYEQYF. The CDR3 nucleotides are TGTGCCAGCTGTGTGGGGACAGGGGGTTCCTACGAGCAGTACTTC.

This sequence joins TRBV6-5 and TRBJ1-3, with D hard to call. Germline V gene data show CDR1 as MNHEY and CDR2 as SVGAGI. The CDR3 covers 12 residues. V lost 5 bases and J 1 base, leaving 3 bases between the germline ends. CDR3 in amino acids: CASSRSGNTIYF. The CDR3 coding sequence is TGTGCCAGCAGTCGTTCTGGAAACACCATATATTTT.

This chain uses TRBV25-1 with TRBJ2-4; D perhaps matches TRBD2 (5 bases). CDR3 size: 15 residues. Germline V gene lookup returns CDR1 MGHDK and CDR2 SYGVNS. Trimming removed 4 bases at V and 1 base at J, with 11 bases between. CDR3 in DNA: TGTGCCAGCAGTGCCCAGCGAGGGGCCAAAAACATTCAGTACTTC. Its translation is CASSAQRGAKNIQYF.

The rearrangement joins TRBV12-5 to TRBJ1-1, with 7 nucleotides matching TRBD1. This CDR3 spans 13 amino acids. Germline trimming cut 6 bases from V and 5 bases from J; bases unmatched to any gene: 6. Germline assignment: CDR1 LGHNT and CDR2 FRNRAP. The CDR3 bases are TGTGCTAGTGGGCTACAGGGGCGGACTGAAGCTTTCTTT. This sequence encodes CASGLQGRTEAFF.

The chain has TRBV5-5 and TRBJ2-3, with 10 nucleotides matching TRBD2. Germline loops: CDR1 SGHKS, CDR2 YYEKEE (reference sequence). V shed 5 bases and J 5 bases; nucleotides not matched to a gene: 5. The CDR3 runs 14 residues. CDR3 residues: CASRKRGGLDTQYF. The CDR3 nucleotides read TGTGCCAGCAGAAAGCGGGGGGGCCTAGATACGCAGTATTTT. The variable domain in full, with the rest retrieved from reference TRBV5-5 and TRBJ2-3, is DAGVTQSPTHLIKTRGQQVTLRCSPISGHKSVSWYQQVLGQGPQFIFQYYEKEERGRGNFPDRFSARQFPNYSSELNVNALLLGDSALYLCASRKRGGLDTQYFGPGTRLTVL.

The rearrangement joins TRBV19 to TRBJ1-1; D is unclear. V was pared by 7 bases and J by 4 bases, with 7 bases between. Germline V gene lookup returns CDR1 LNHDA and CDR2 SQIVND (reference sequence). The CDR3 runs 11 residues. For the CDR3, the DNA is TGTGCCAGTACTCTGGGCACTGAAGCTTTCTTT. Translation gives CASTLGTEAFF. The full variable domain, completed using reference TRBV19 and TRBJ1-1, is DGGITQSPKYLFRKEGQNVTLSCEQNLNHDAMYWYRQDPGQGLRLIYYSQIVNDFQKGDIAEGYSVSREKKESFPLTVTSAQKNPTAFYLCASTLGTEAFFGQGTRLTVV.

This chain uses TRBV7-2 with TRBJ2-7, with 8 nucleotides matching TRBD2. There are 12 residues in the CDR3. V lost 2 bases to trimming and J lost 7 bases; unmatched junction nucleotides: 1. CDR1 SGHTA and CDR2 FQGNSA come from the germline V gene. For the CDR3, the DNA is TGTGCCAGCAGCTTACAGCGGGGGGAGCAGTACTTC. It encodes CASSLQRGEQYF.

V is TRBV6-5 and J is TRBJ2-5, with D perhaps matching TRBD1 or TRBD2 (5 bases each). The CDR3 has 13 amino acids. Looked up from germline, CDR1 is MNHEY and CDR2 is SVGAGI. Trimming shortened V by 5 bases and J by 7 bases, and 14 bases separated the two germline ends. CDR3 protein: CASSPVGERTQYF. The CDR3 DNA follows: TGTGCCAGCAGTCCCGTGGGGGAGCGGACCCAGTACTTC.

The chain uses TRBV4-3 and TRBJ2-2, with a possible D match to TRBD2 (5 bases). Germline values: CDR1 LGHNA, CDR2 YSLEER. Trimming stripped 2 bases from V and 9 bases from J, with 13 bases between. The CDR3 sequence is 14 residues long. As DNA, the CDR3 is TGCGCCAGCAGCCAAACTAGATTGAGCCGGGAGCTGTTTTTT. It is translated as CASSQTRLSRELFF.

CDR3 residues: CAITPRVEAGELFF. CDR3 nucleotide sequence: TGTGCCATCACCCCCCGGGTGGAGGCCGGGGAGCTGTTTTTT. The chain carries TRBV10-3 and TRBJ2-2; weak D call: TRBD2 (5 bases). The ends were cut back, 7 bases at V and 6 bases at J, with 15 bases in the middle. Germline V gene lookup returns CDR1 ENHRY and CDR2 SYGVKD. This CDR3 region has 14 residues.

V is TRBV7-9 and J is TRBJ2-3, with TRBD1 matching over 11 bases. CDR1 is SEHNR, CDR2 FQNEAQ, per germline (reference sequence). CDR3 length: 16 amino acids. V gave up 5 bases and J gave up 5 bases; unmatched junction bases: 9. The CDR3 nucleotides read TGTGCCAGCAGCCCCGGGACAGGGGGAGAATTAGATACGCAGTATTTT. This codes for CASSPGTGGELDTQYF.